These 6 T cell receptor beta chains were all obtained from the same sample, sequenced in a study of shared T cell receptors in the human thymus. Sequenced by immunoSEQ multiplex PCR; TCRdb stores in-frame clones only, minus some. The top ten hold 0.0095% to 0.011% of the sample, which has some 720,000 clones, 70% to 90% seen once. These data were likewise used in another study, on human thymus T cells.

The sample taken for sequencing was thymocytes. The receptors derive from a boy under two years old with a congenital heart defect.

The J gene is TRBJ2-2, the V gene TRBV18; possible D gene TRBD1, 6 bases. V lost 6 bases, J lost 6 bases, and 14 bases lay in between. Germline CDR1 is KGHSH and CDR2 is LQKENI. The CDR3 has 14 amino acids. The CDR3 sequence: CASSSTGSPGELFF. CDR3 bases: TGTGCCAGCTCCTCCACAGGGTCACCCGGGGAGCTGTTTTTT.

This chain links TRBV7-2 with TRBJ2-7, with D possibly being TRBD2 (6 bases). Trimming pared 4 bases from V and 0 bases from J, leaving 16 bases between. Germline V gives CDR1 SGHTA, CDR2 FQGNSA. This CDR3 has 16 amino acids. This CDR3 is CASSSRSGGYSYEQYF. The CDR3 DNA reads TGTGCCAGCAGCTCCCGTTCTGGGGGGTACTCCTACGAGCAGTACTTC. The variable domain in full, with the rest retrieved from reference TRBV7-2 and TRBJ2-7, is GAGVSQSPSNKVTEKGKDVELRCDPISGHTALYWYRQSLGQGLEFLIYFQGNSAPDKSGLPSDRFSAERTGGSVSTLTIQRTQQEDSAVYLCASSSRSGGYSYEQYFGPGTRLTVT.

V and J are TRBV15 and TRBJ2-3; no reliable D call. The ends were cut back, 0 bases at V and 2 bases at J, with 18 bases in the middle. CDR1 and CDR2 from the germline V gene are LNHNV and YYDKDF (reference sequence). This CDR3 contains 18 residues. CDR3 sequence: CATSRDSRGAAITDTQYF. CDR3 sequence (DNA): TGTGCCACCAGCAGAGATTCGCGAGGAGCAGCCATCACAGATACGCAGTATTTT.

This sequence joins TRBV11-3 and TRBJ2-1, with 8 bases lining up with TRBD2. Germline loops: CDR1 SGHNT, CDR2 YENEEA. J was trimmed by 0 bases and V by 6 bases; bases with no gene match: 7. The CDR3 runs 16 residues. In nucleotides, the CDR3 is TGTGCCAGCAGACTTCAGCGGGAGAGCTCCTACAATGAGCAGTTCTTC. It is translated as CASRLQRESSYNEQFF. Filled out from reference TRBV11-3 and TRBJ2-1, the complete variable domain reads EAGVVQSPRYKIIEKKQPVAFWCNPISGHNTLYWYLQNLGQGPELLIRYENEEAVDDSQLPKDRFSAERLKGVDSTLKIQPAELGDSAVYLCASRLQRESSYNEQFFGPGTRLTVL.

The genes are TRBV30 and TRBJ2-5, with 10 bases lining up with TRBD1. CDR1 and CDR2 from the germline V gene are GTSNPN and SVGIG (reference sequence). This CDR3 is built from 14 residues. CDR3 DNA sequence: TGTGTCGACCGGGACAGGGGTTGGCAAGAGACCCAGTACTTC. Its translation: CVDRDRGWQETQYF.

The chain recombines TRBV9 with TRBJ2-7; a weak D match, TRBD1 (5 bases). Germline V lookup: CDR1 SGDLS, CDR2 YYNGEE. Trimming shortened V by 3 bases and J by 0 bases, and 13 bases separated the two germline ends. This CDR3 has 15 amino acids. For the CDR3, the DNA is TGTGCCAGCAGCGCCGACAGACAAAGCTCCTACGAGCAGTACTTC. Residues: CASSADRQSSYEQYF.